This T cell receptor beta chain was found in a study of T-cell reconstitution after alpha-beta-depleted transplantation in children. Findings and limits, study-wide: It was newly produced T cells that mostly accounted for T-cell counts and diversity one year after transplant. There were some patients whose high TCRbeta diversity at day 60 came from surviving recipient T cells and thymic progenitors. Expanded clones from the graft, numbering several hundred, reportedly supplied alpha-beta T cells about two months after transplant.

This clonotype was observed many times. What it binds is not known. Trimming left V 1 base short and J 3 bases short, with 9 bases between. The CDR3 runs to 15 residues. Unique molecular identifiers were used to barcode this TCRbeta library. TCRdb re-called the PCR reads through MiXCR, storing one row per CDR3 protein. The sample lists some 150,000 distinct CDR3 sequences; 8% to 10% were seen once. This TCR was recovered from a female patient aged 2 to 10 who had a stem cell transplant for congenital amegakaryocytic thrombocytopenia, so the T cells may come from the graft donor. The rearrangement joins TRBV12-3 or TRBV12-4 to TRBJ2-2; D not resolved. The starting material was PBMCs, mostly from graft donor cells, obtained 180 days after TCRalphabeta/CD19-depleted stem cell transplant. CDR3 protein: CASSLGPRDTGELFF. The CDR3 nucleotides read TGTGCCAGCAGTTTAGGACCTCGGGACACCGGGGAGCTGTTTTTT.